This passage covers 12 T cell receptor beta chains from one sample sequenced in a study of response to subunit inactivated influenza vaccine. From the RT-PCR reads, TCRdb called clonotypes with MiXCR, one entry per CDR3 protein. The sample has around 160,000 distinct CDR3 sequences; 11% are singletons. The sequencing here drew on non-naive T cells sorted from PBMCs, taken around seven weeks after vaccination. These receptors all stem from a man aged 45-65 years who received an inactivated influenza vaccine.

V gene TRBV5-4 combines with J gene TRBJ2-2; D tentatively fits TRBD1 or TRBD2 (6 bases each). This CDR3 has 17 residues. V was shortened by 4 bases and J by 2 bases, with 18 bases between the two germline ends. Germline CDR1 reads SGHNT; CDR2 reads YYREEE (reference sequence). CDR3: CASSHGGQGPNTGELFF. The CDR3 DNA sequence: TGTGCCAGCAGCCACGGAGGGCAGGGGCCTAACACCGGGGAGCTGTTTTTT.

As to this clonotype: The CDR3 ends on some other residue instead of the conserved phenylalanine or tryptophan, so this is likely a read error. The chain employs TRBV5-1 and TRBJ2-4, with D possibly being TRBD2 (6 bases). CDR1 and CDR2 from the germline V gene are SGHRS and YFSETQ. The CDR3 is 14 residues long. V was pared by 0 bases and J by 10 bases, with 14 bases between. The DNA for the CDR3 is TGCGCCAGCAGCTTGGCCAGGGAGGAATCAATTCAGTACTCC. This encodes CASSLAREESIQYS.

This clonotype occurred a few times. V gene TRBV7-9 combines with J gene TRBJ2-2; D is uncertain. CDR3 size: 14 residues. Trimming cost V 4 bases and J 6 bases, with 12 bases left between them. CDR1 is SEHNR, CDR2 FQNEAQ, per germline (reference sequence). The chain's CDR3 is CASSSPLSAGELFF. CDR3 bases: TGTGCCAGCAGCTCCCCTCTTAGTGCCGGGGAGCTGTTTTTT.

This chain connects TRBV15 to TRBJ2-7, with TRBD1 matching over 12 bases. V shed 2 bases, J shed 2 bases, and the junction held 7 bases outside the gene matches. This CDR3 comprises 17 residues. Germline V CDR1 and CDR2: LNHNV, YYDKDF (reference sequence). The CDR3 region has the DNA TGTGCCACCAGCAGACCGGGACAGGGGGCCAAACCCTACGAGCAGTACTTC. Protein: CATSRPGQGAKPYEQYF. Together with reference TRBV15 and TRBJ2-7, the CDR3 gives the full variable domain: DAMVIQNPRYQVTQFGKPVTLSCSQTLNHNVMYWYQQKSSQAPKLLFHYYDKDFNNEADTPDNFQSRRPNTSFCFLDIRSPGLGDTAMYLCATSRPGQGAKPYEQYFGPGTRLTVT.

The chain joins TRBV9 to TRBJ2-5; D remains ambiguous. V dropped 3 bases and J dropped 3 bases, with 9 bases sitting between them. This CDR3 is 13 amino acids long. Germline V CDR1 and CDR2: SGDLS, YYNGEE. The CDR3 loop reads CASSARPEETQYF. The CDR3 nucleotides are TGTGCCAGCAGCGCTAGACCCGAAGAGACCCAGTACTTC.

This clonotype came up many times. At one end the junction does not follow the germline gene, possibly because of a read error. The chain uses TRBV7-2 and TRBJ2-5, with D possibly being TRBD1 or TRBD2 (6 bases each). The CDR3 runs to 15 residues. Germline CDR1 and CDR2: SGHTA and FQGNSA. The CDR3 DNA sequence: TGCGCCAGCAGCTTAGGAGGGGGGCCTCAAGAGACCCAGTACTTC. Amino acid sequence: CASSLGGGPQETQYF.

This chain uses TRBV20-1 with TRBJ2-5, with 8 bases fitting TRBD1. Trimming at V came to 0 bases and at J to 6 bases, leaving 12 bases not matched to a gene. The CDR3 has 16 residues. Germline loops: CDR1 DFQATT, CDR2 SNEGSKA (reference sequence). The CDR3 region is CSARDGDRGLGKTQYF. The DNA of the CDR3 is TGCAGTGCTAGAGATGGAGACAGGGGTCTAGGAAAGACCCAGTACTTC.

The chain has TRBV7-8 and TRBJ1-1, with D maybe TRBD1 (5 bases). V was trimmed by 9 bases and J by 1 base, leaving 15 bases between them. CDR3 size: 14 residues. In germline, CDR1 is SGHVS, CDR2 FQNEAQ. CDR3 residues: CARSLGTANTEAFF. CDR3 bases: TGTGCCAGGAGCCTAGGGACGGCGAACACTGAAGCTTTCTTT.

This clonotype appeared many times. This chain uses TRBV5-5 with TRBJ2-7; D not certain. This CDR3 comprises 15 residues. The V end was cut by 7 bases, the J end by 0 bases, with 17 bases between. CDR1 is SGHKS and CDR2 is YYEKEE in the germline V gene (reference sequence). The CDR3 DNA is TGTGCCAGCGTCCGGGCTTTAGGGCCCTCCTACGAGCAGTACTTC. Translation: CASVRALGPSYEQYF.

This clonotype was detected many times. Here the CDR3 DNA reads TGTGCCAGCACCATGGAGGGGATGGGCACTGAAGCTTTCTTT. This translates into CASTMEGMGTEAFF. The chain joins TRBV2 to TRBJ1-1, with D possibly TRBD1 on 5 matching bases. Trimming shortened V by 7 bases and J by 4 bases, and 16 bases separated the two germline ends. The CDR3 consists of 14 residues. Germline V gene sequence: CDR1 SNHLY, CDR2 FYNNEI.

The gene calls are TRBV10-3 and TRBJ1-6; weak D call: TRBD1 (6 bases). Trimming removed 7 bases from V and 10 bases from J, with 11 bases in between. The CDR3 totals 12 residues. Per the germline V gene, CDR1 is ENHRY and CDR2 is SYGVKD. In DNA, the CDR3 is TGTGCCATCAAGGGGGGTCTATCACCCCTCCACTTT. Amino acids: CAIKGGLSPLHF.

This clonotype was counted at least ten times. The V and J genes are TRBV5-5 and TRBJ2-5, with D possibly TRBD1 on 5 matching bases. V was clipped by 1 base and J by 2 bases, with 18 bases between them. CDR3 length: 17 amino acids. Germline CDR1 is SGHKS and CDR2 is YYEKEE (reference sequence). The CDR3 loop is CASSLSRGPSGQETQYF. DNA for the CDR3: TGTGCCAGCAGCTTGAGTAGGGGCCCCTCCGGACAAGAGACCCAGTACTTC. Full variable domain (rest looked up from reference TRBV5-5 and TRBJ2-5): DAGVTQSPTHLIKTRGQQVTLRCSPISGHKSVSWYQQVLGQGPQFIFQYYEKEERGRGNFPDRFSARQFPNYSSELNVNALLLGDSALYLCASSLSRGPSGQETQYFGPGTRLLVL.